Reported below is one T cell receptor (beta chain). This entry belongs to a study of blood T cell repertoires in COVID-19. Study-level background: The analysed material was cDNA or gDNA that came from T cells, B-cell-depleted T cells, or PBMCs.

The length of the CDR3 is 13 residues. Germline V gene lookup returns CDR1 MDHEN and CDR2 SYDVKM. The ends were cut back, 10 bases at V and 3 bases at J, with 16 bases in the middle. Produced via immunoSEQ multiplex PCR; TCRdb's table is partial and in-frame only. The sample includes some 300,000 clones, about nine tenths seen only once; the top ten take approximately 4.1%. Sequencing was performed on PBMCs or T cells enriched from blood (not recorded which). The receptor's source is a man in his thirties or forties who had recovered from COVID-19. This chain connects TRBV28 to TRBJ2-7, with D maybe TRBD1 (7 bases). As DNA, the CDR3 is TGTGCCATTCGGAGGGGGCGAAACTACGAGCAGTACTTC. Protein product: CAIRRGRNYEQYF.